This T cell receptor (beta chain) emerged from a study of regulatory and conventional T cells in RAG deficiency. Study outcomes and limitations: Shannon entropy was markedly lower and Simpson indices higher in RAG-deficient patients than control T-cell subsets. Omenn CD25-high CD127-low cells may be activated cells, not true Tregs.

V was pared by 5 bases and J by 9 bases, with 10 bases of the junction left unmatched. Germline CDR1 reads SGHDT; CDR2 reads YYEEEE. The CDR3 runs 14 residues. Profiling relied on immunoSEQ multiplex PCR, and the TCRdb table lists in-frame clones only, not all of them. The repertoire consists of about 46,000 clones, with more than 80% occurring once and the leading ten covering approximately 0.51%. This clone was recorded once. Its specificity is not known. Genomic DNA came from blood conventional CD4+ T cells gated CD25-low CD127-high. These data also featured in a second study, about regulatory T cells. That study reports: The primer mix had 52 TRBV and 13 TRBJ primers. Regulatory T cells showed the strongest V-J pair restriction and V/J gene skewing among patient repertoires.

V usage is TRBV5-6 and J usage is TRBJ2-1, with 8 bases fitting TRBD1. The sequenced sample consisted of CD4+ effector T cells sorted from blood. This clonotype was sampled from a human donor in good health. For the CDR3, the DNA is TGTGCCAGCAGTATGGACAGGGACATTGGTGAGCAGTTCTTC. It yields the protein CASSMDRDIGEQFF.